This T cell receptor (beta chain) was identified during a study of blood T cell repertoires in COVID-19. On the study more broadly: COVID-19 samples, acute and convalescent, were from the United States, Italy and Spain. The analysed material was cDNA or gDNA that came from T cells, B-cell-depleted T cells, or PBMCs.

The protocol was immunoSEQ multiplex PCR, while the TCRdb copy is restricted to in-frame clones and leaves out a portion. The sample has over 120,000 clones, around nine tenths seen once. Germline loops: CDR1 SQVTM, CDR2 ANQGSEA. This CDR3 is built from 15 residues. The V end lost 2 bases, the J end lost 5 bases, and 19 bases lay between the germline ends. The J gene is TRBJ2-7, the V gene TRBV29-1; maybe TRBD1 (7 bases). Sequenced sample: peripheral blood. This receptor was taken from a human donor in a cohort sampled during active COVID-19. CDR3 sequence reads: CSVESASGGTHEQYF. In DNA, the CDR3 is TGCAGCGTTGAATCCGCTTCAGGGGGGACTCACGAGCAGTACTTC.